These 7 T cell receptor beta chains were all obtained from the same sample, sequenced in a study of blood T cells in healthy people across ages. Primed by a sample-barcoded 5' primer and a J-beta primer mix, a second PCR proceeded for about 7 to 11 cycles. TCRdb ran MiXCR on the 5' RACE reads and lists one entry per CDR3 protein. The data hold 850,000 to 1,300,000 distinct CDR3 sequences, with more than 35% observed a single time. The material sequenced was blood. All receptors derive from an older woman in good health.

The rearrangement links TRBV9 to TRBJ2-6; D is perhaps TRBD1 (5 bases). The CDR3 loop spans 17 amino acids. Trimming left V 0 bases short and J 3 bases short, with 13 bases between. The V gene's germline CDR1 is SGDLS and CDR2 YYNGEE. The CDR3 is CASSVATYRIGANVLTF. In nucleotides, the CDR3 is TGTGCCAGCAGCGTAGCTACTTACAGGATTGGGGCCAACGTCCTGACTTTC.

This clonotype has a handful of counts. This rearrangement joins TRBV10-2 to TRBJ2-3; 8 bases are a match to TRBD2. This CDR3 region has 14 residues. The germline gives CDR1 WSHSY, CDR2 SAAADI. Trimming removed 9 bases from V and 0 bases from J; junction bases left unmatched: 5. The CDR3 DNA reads TGCGCCAGTATACCTAGCGGGAGCACAGATACGCAGTATTTT. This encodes CASIPSGSTDTQYF.

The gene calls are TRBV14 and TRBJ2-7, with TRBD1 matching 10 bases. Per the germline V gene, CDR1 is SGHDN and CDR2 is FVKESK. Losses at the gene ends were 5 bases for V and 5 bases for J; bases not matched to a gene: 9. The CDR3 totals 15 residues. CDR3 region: CASSSSGTGVDEQYF. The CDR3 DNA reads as TGTGCCAGCAGCTCGAGTGGGACAGGGGTCGACGAGCAGTACTTC.

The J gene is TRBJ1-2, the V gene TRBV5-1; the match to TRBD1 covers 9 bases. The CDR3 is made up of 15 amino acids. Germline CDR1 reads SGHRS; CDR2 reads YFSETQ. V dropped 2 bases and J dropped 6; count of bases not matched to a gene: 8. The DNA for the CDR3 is TGCGCCAGCAGCTTTTGGGCTACAGGGGGCGATGGCTACACCTTC. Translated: CASSFWATGGDGYTF.

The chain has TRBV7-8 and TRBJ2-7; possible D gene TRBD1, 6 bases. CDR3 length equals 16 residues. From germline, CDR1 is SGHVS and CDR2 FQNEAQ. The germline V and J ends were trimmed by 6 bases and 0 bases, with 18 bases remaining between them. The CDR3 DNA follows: TGTGCCAGCAGACCAGACAGAGGACAGACCTCCTACGAGCAGTACTTC. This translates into CASRPDRGQTSYEQYF.

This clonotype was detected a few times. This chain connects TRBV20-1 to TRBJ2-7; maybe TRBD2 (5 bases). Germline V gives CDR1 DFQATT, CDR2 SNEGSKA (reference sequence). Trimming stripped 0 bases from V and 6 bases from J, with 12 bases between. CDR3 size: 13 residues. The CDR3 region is CSARDSSWGEQYF. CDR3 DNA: TGCAGTGCTAGAGATTCTAGCTGGGGCGAGCAGTACTTC.

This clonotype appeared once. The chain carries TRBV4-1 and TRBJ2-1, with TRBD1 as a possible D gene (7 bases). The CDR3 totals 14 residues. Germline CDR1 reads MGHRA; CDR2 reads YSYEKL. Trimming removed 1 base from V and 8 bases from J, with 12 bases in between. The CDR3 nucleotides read TGCGCCAGCAGCCAAGTGCAGGGGGGCGATGAGCAGTTCTTC. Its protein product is CASSQVQGGDEQFF.